This entry describes one T cell receptor (beta chain). These data belong to a study of blood T cell repertoires in COVID-19. Whole-study context: The United States, Italy and Spain provided the acute and convalescent COVID-19 samples.

The CDR3 totals 15 residues. The V and J ends lost 0 bases and 5 bases respectively, with 10 bases between them. The V gene's germline CDR1 is LGHDT and CDR2 YNNKEL (reference sequence). Original processing notes: The authors estimated nucleated cell counts from reference gene primer amplification. Sequencing used immunoSEQ multiplex PCR; TCRdb keeps in-frame clones, though not all of them. That table supplies the V and J calls and clone size; D and trimming were determined from the DNA. There are approximately 290,000 clones in the sample; more than 80% occur only once, and 1.1% lies in the top ten. Donors were grouped by their self-reported clinical history. Before being deemed recovered, Cohort 3 donors had two negative PCRs, clearance, or symptom resolution.

The sequenced sample was PBMCs or T cells enriched from blood (not recorded which). V is TRBV3-1 (or the pseudogene TRBV3-2) and J is TRBJ2-2; D perhaps matches TRBD1 (6 bases). The receptor comes from a woman in her twenties or thirties who had recovered from COVID-19. CDR3 in DNA: TGTGCCAGCAGCCAAGATCAGGGGATAACCGGGGAGCTGTTTTTT. Its translation is CASSQDQGITGELFF.